This T cell receptor beta chain was sequenced for a study of cytomegalovirus exposure and HLA in healthy donors. Study summary: The same platform used for the roughly 610 first-cohort repertoires was also used for the 90 to 150 validation repertoires, as a later analysis reported. Study-wide results and limits: The authors listed around 150 TCR beta chains as cytomegalovirus-associated. In vitro confirmation showed three CMV-associated chains to be CMV antigen specific.

The donors were members of the validation cohort, which comprised more than 90 subjects and was separate from the first cohort of about 700 subjects. The data were produced by immunoSEQ multiplex PCR, yet TCRdb's version contains in-frame clones alone and is incomplete. The table has roughly 190,000 clones, around nine tenths seen once. Worth noting for this clone: The antigen remains undetermined.

V lost 3 bases to trimming and J lost 2 bases, with 7 bases between them. CDR1 is SQVTM, CDR2 ANQGSEA, per germline. The CDR3 totals 12 residues. The chain carries TRBV29-1 and TRBJ1-1; D remains ambiguous. Input material: PBMCs. The TCR comes from a man aged 25-45 years in good health and CMV-seropositive. The CDR3 coding sequence is TGCAGCGTTGATGAGGGAAACACTGAAGCTTTCTTT. Translated, it gives CSVDEGNTEAFF.